The 12 T cell receptor beta chains below were found in one sample sequenced in a study of blood T cell repertoires in COVID-19. Profiled with immunoSEQ multiplex PCR; TCRdb holds only in-frame clones, not every one. The repertoire has 150,000 to 200,000 clones, over 75% of them found once; the top ten carry 11%. Sequencing was carried out using PBMCs or T cells enriched from blood (not recorded which). These TCRs come from a man aged 50-59 years who had recovered from COVID-19.

On this clone itself: Being one base from a much bigger clone, this may be a read error. The chain recombines TRBV6-5 with TRBJ2-7, with TRBD1 as a possible D gene (6 bases). Deletions cut 6 bases from V and 0 bases from J, with 9 bases between. The CDR3 runs 13 residues. Germline V CDR1 and CDR2: MNHEY, SVGAGI. The CDR3 loop is CASSATGSYEQYF. Here the CDR3 DNA reads TGTGCCAGCAGCGCGACAGGCTCCTACGAGCAGTACTTC.

The CDR3 DNA follows: TGTGCCAGTAGTACTATCGGACAGTCGAACACTGAAGCTTTCTTT. It codes for CASSTIGQSNTEAFF. This rearrangement joins TRBV19 to TRBJ1-1, with D tentatively TRBD1 (6 bases). With 4 bases removed from V and 1 base from J, the gap between germline ends came to 13 bases. Germline V gives CDR1 LNHDA, CDR2 SQIVND (reference sequence). CDR3 size: 15 residues.

This clone was recorded only once. This chain links TRBV5-6 with TRBJ2-1; maybe TRBD2 (5 bases). Trimming shortened V by 6 bases and J by 6 bases, and 22 bases separated the two germline ends. Per germline, CDR1 SGHDT and CDR2 YYEEEE. The CDR3 has 16 amino acids. The CDR3 protein is CASTLDLPGYGNEQFF. The CDR3 DNA sequence: TGTGCCAGCACCCTGGATTTACCGGGATACGGCAATGAGCAGTTCTTC.

The rearrangement joins TRBV5-6 to TRBJ2-7, with TRBD2 matching over 9 bases. J was trimmed by 4 bases and V by 4 bases; bases with no gene match: 9. CDR3 size: 15 residues. CDR1 is SGHDT and CDR2 is YYEEEE in the germline V gene. The CDR3 protein is CASSPTREGLYEQYF. CDR3 coding DNA: TGTGCCAGCAGCCCGACGCGGGAGGGCCTGTACGAGCAGTACTTC.

The rearrangement links TRBV27 to TRBJ1-2; the D is unclear. The germline CDR1 and CDR2 sequences are MNHEY and SMNVEV (reference sequence). The CDR3 runs 13 residues. V was cut by 4 bases and J by 6 bases, with 12 bases left in between. CDR3 DNA: TGTGCCAGCAGTTCCGTAAGGAGAAATGGCTACACCTTC. Amino acid sequence: CASSSVRRNGYTF.

The gene calls are TRBV2 and TRBJ2-1; weak D call: TRBD1 (6 bases). V gave up 7 bases and J gave up 0 bases, with 10 bases separating them. The CDR3 is made up of 14 amino acids. CDR1 and CDR2 (germline): SNHLY, FYNNEI. The CDR3 nucleotides read TGTGCCAGCACCCGGGACAACTCCTACAATGAGCAGTTCTTC. Amino acids: CASTRDNSYNEQFF.

J is TRBJ1-2 and V is TRBV30; D remains unclear. The germline V and J ends were trimmed by 4 bases and 2 bases, with 8 bases remaining between them. Per germline, CDR1 GTSNPN and CDR2 SVGIG (reference sequence). The CDR3 spans 12 residues. CDR3 protein: CAWMLRNYGYTF. The CDR3 DNA reads as TGTGCCTGGATGTTACGGAACTATGGCTACACCTTC.

The rearrangement uses TRBV7-9 and TRBJ1-5; D remains unclear. The CDR3 length is 16 residues. V was cut by 2 bases and J by 5 bases, with 16 bases left in between. The germline CDR1 and CDR2 sequences are SEHNR and FQNEAQ (reference sequence). The CDR3 spells CASSLFGQPDDQPQHF. The CDR3, as DNA: TGTGCCAGCAGCTTATTTGGGCAGCCGGATGATCAGCCCCAGCATTTT.

This sequence joins TRBV24-1 and TRBJ2-5; TRBD2 is a possible D gene (6 bases). This CDR3 region has 15 residues. V shed 3 bases and J shed 3 bases, with 13 bases lying between them. CDR1 is KGHDR, CDR2 SFDVKD, per germline. CDR3 sequence: CATSDPTRDKETQYF. The CDR3 coding sequence is TGTGCCACCAGTGATCCGACTAGAGATAAAGAGACCCAGTACTTC.

Written as DNA, the CDR3 is TGTGCCAGCAGCAAATCCAGGGGTTACGAGCAGTACTTC. As protein: CASSKSRGYEQYF. The genes are TRBV11-2 and TRBJ2-7, with D possibly TRBD1 on 6 matching bases. CDR1 is SGHAT, CDR2 FQNNGV, per germline. The CDR3 covers 13 residues. The germline V and J ends were trimmed by 5 bases and 4 bases, with 12 bases remaining between them.

The chain uses TRBV6-5 and TRBJ2-1, with D tentatively TRBD2 (5 bases). CDR1 is MNHEY and CDR2 is SVGAGI in the germline V gene. This CDR3 comprises 16 residues. Deletions cut 2 bases from V and 4 bases from J, with 15 bases between. The CDR3 sequence is CASSYQFTSGYNEQFF. CDR3 DNA sequence: TGTGCCAGCAGTTACCAGTTTACTAGTGGATACAATGAGCAGTTCTTC.

This clone occurred once. J is TRBJ2-3 and V is TRBV7-2; D might be TRBD2 (6 bases). V dropped 4 bases and J dropped 0 bases, with 20 bases sitting between them. CDR1 SGHTA and CDR2 FQGNSA come from the germline V gene. The CDR3 contains 18 residues. As DNA, the CDR3 is TGTGCCAGCAGCTCGACTAGTTACAAGGATATTAGCACAGATACGCAGTATTTT. Translation: CASSSTSYKDISTDTQYF.